What follows are 7 T cell receptor beta chains derived from one specimen sequenced in a study of PD-1 blockade in mismatch repair-deficient tumors. The repertoire was sequenced with immunoSEQ multiplex PCR; TCRdb's copy has only in-frame clones and lacks some. Among 70,000 to 90,000 clones listed, approximately 78% were seen once. The source material was peripheral blood, sampled 44 weeks after starting pembrolizumab. The receptors stem from an adult with mismatch repair-deficient cancer.

The chain is built from TRBV6-5 and TRBJ1-1, with 7 bases identical to TRBD1. J was trimmed by 6 bases and V by 2 bases; bases with no gene match: 9. The germline gives CDR1 MNHEY, CDR2 SVGAGI. This CDR3 spans 15 amino acids. The CDR3, as DNA: TGTGCCAGCAGTTACCATGACAGGGAGTGGGCTGAAGCTTTCTTT. Translating gives CASSYHDREWAEAFF.

The rearrangement uses TRBV4-2 and TRBJ2-1; no clear D. V was shortened by 1 base and J by 3 bases, with 4 bases between the two germline ends. The CDR3 extends over 13 amino acids. Germline V gene lookup returns CDR1 LGHNA and CDR2 YNFKEQ. The CDR3 here is CASSQGDYNEQFF. In DNA form, the CDR3 reads TGTGCCAGCAGCCAAGGAGACTACAATGAGCAGTTCTTC.

The chain combines TRBV19 with TRBJ1-5; D gene unclear. The V end lost 2 bases, the J end lost 6 bases, and 17 bases lay between the germline ends. Germline loops: CDR1 LNHDA, CDR2 SQIVND (reference sequence). CDR3 size: 16 residues. DNA of the CDR3: TGTGCCAGTAGTATACCCCCCCCCACGATCGGTCAGCCCCAGCATTTT. Translation: CASSIPPPTIGQPQHF.

This clone was recorded only once. V usage is TRBV18 and J usage is TRBJ2-5; no clear D gene. The CDR3 has 11 amino acids. V was pared by 1 base and J by 4 bases, with 1 base between. Germline CDR1 reads KGHSH; CDR2 reads LQKENI. DNA of the CDR3: TGTGCCAGCTCACCACTAGAGACCCAGTACTTC. This translates into CASSPLETQYF.

This clone was found once. J is TRBJ1-2 and V is TRBV5-1, with TRBD1 matching over 9 bases. V shed 3 bases and J 4 bases; nucleotides not matched to a gene: 16. CDR3 size: 18 residues. CDR1 and CDR2 from the germline V gene are SGHRS and YFSETQ. CDR3 DNA: TGCGCCAGCAGCTCATCATCGTGGGACAGGGTTATGAGCTATGGCTACACCTTC. Its translation: CASSSSSWDRVMSYGYTF.

The rearrangement joins TRBV6-1 to TRBJ2-7, with TRBD2 matching over 10 bases. CDR3 length equals 13 residues. V lost 4 bases to trimming and J lost 7 bases; unmatched junction nucleotides: 4. Germline CDR1 MNHNS, CDR2 SASEGT. The CDR3 reads CASSGGLAREQYF. CDR3 nucleotides: TGTGCCAGCAGTGGGGGACTAGCGCGGGAGCAGTACTTC.

V and J are TRBV5-1 and TRBJ1-1; 7 positions match TRBD1. The V gene's germline CDR1 is SGHRS and CDR2 YFSETQ. The length of the CDR3 is 13 residues. J gave up 6 bases and V 3 bases, and 5 bases lay outside the gene matches. The CDR3 nucleotides read TGCGCCAGCAGCTCAAGGGGGCCCGCTGAAGCTTTCTTT. It is translated as CASSSRGPAEAFF.